This T cell receptor (beta chain) was captured in a study of lung T cells in sarcoidosis with Löfgren's syndrome. For the study at large: Repertoire analyses centered on Löfgren's syndrome patients. Overall study findings and caveats: Shared TRAV12-1 and TRBV2 CDR3 motifs were reported across several patients.

This clonotype was recorded many times. The antigen is unknown. Germline CDR1 reads LNHDA; CDR2 reads SQIVND (reference sequence). The CDR3 has 16 residues. The trim removed 5 bases at V and 2 bases at J, leaving 6 bases unmatched. Using its own MiXCR run on the reads, TCRdb lists one record per CDR3 protein. The sample shows 8,500 to 9,500 distinct CDR3 sequences, around a fifth of them seen only once. The TCR sequence derives from a human donor with sarcoidosis (Löfgren's syndrome or another form), or a control subject (not recorded which). V is TRBV19 and J is TRBJ1-5, with TRBD1 matching 10 bases. The sample was CD4+ T cells from bronchoalveolar lavage fluid. The CDR3 loop is CASSPGTGVGNQPQHF. The CDR3 coding sequence is TGTGCCAGTAGTCCCGGGACAGGGGTTGGCAATCAGCCCCAGCATTTT.